This T cell receptor beta chain came from a study of T cell changes during pregnancy in multiple sclerosis. Produced via immunoSEQ multiplex PCR; TCRdb's table is partial and in-frame only. The sample comprises 25,000 to 35,000 clones, almost 90% of which are singletons, and less than 10% rests with the top ten. Trimming left V 10 bases short and J 2 bases short, with 14 bases between. Germline V lookup: CDR1 SNHLY, CDR2 FYNNEI. The CDR3 sequence is 13 residues long. This material consisted of CD8+ T cells from peripheral blood mononuclear cells, taken in the second trimester of pregnancy. The source of this sequence is a female donor with multiple sclerosis, enrolled in a pregnancy study. The genes are TRBV2 and TRBJ1-1, with D perhaps matching TRBD1 (5 bases). CDR3 coding DNA: TGTGCCATCCCAGGGCCGGTTAACACTGAAGCTTTCTTT. Translating gives CAIPGPVNTEAFF. The complete variable domain, with remaining parts taken from reference TRBV2 and TRBJ1-1, reads EPEVTQTPSHQVTQMGQEVILRCVPISNHLYFYWYRQILGQKVEFLVSFYNNEISEKSEIFDDQFSVERPDGSNFTLKIRSTKLEDSAMYFCAIPGPVNTEAFFGQGTRLTVV.